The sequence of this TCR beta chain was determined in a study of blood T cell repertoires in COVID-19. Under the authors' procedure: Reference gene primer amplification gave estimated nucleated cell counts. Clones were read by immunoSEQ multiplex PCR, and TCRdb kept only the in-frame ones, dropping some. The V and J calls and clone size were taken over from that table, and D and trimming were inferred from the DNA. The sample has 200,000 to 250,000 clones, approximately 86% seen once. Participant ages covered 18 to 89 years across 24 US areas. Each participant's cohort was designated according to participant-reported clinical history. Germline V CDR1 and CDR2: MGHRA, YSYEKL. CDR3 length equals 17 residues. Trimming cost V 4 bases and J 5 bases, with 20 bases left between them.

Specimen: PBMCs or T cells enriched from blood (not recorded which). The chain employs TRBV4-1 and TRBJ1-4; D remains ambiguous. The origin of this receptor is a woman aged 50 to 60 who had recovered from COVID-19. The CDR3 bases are TGCGCCAGCAGCCGCCTTCCGACGGCCTGGAGGAATGAAAAACTGTTTTTT. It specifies CASSRLPTAWRNEKLFF.